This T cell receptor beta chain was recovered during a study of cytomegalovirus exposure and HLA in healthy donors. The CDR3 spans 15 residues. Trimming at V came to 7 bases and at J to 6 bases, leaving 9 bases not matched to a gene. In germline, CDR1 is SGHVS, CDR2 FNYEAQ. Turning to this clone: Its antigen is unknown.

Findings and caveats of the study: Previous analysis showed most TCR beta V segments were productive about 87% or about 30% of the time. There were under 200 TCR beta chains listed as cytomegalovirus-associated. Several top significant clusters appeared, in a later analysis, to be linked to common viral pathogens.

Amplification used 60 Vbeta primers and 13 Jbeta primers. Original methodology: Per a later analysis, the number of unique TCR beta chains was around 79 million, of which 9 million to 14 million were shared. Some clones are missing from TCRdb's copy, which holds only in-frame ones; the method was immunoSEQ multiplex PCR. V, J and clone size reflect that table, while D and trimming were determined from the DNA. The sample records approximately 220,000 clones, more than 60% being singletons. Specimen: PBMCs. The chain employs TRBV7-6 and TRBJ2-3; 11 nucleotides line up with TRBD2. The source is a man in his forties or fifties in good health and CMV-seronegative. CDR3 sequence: CASTLTSSGRDTQYF. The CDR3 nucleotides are TGTGCCAGCACCCTAACCTCTAGCGGGAGGGATACGCAGTATTTT.